Reported below is one TCR beta chain. The CDR3 sequence is 15 residues long. V lost 5 bases and J lost 2; bases outside the gene matches: 6. CDR1 and CDR2 from the germline V gene are SEHNR and FQNEAQ (reference sequence). This record belongs to a study of blood T cell repertoires in COVID-19. Study context: Samples came from the United States, Italy and Spain, spanning acute and convalescent COVID-19.

Per the original data handling: Scientists estimated how many nucleated cells there were by amplifying reference gene primers. TCRdb keeps only in-frame clones here, not all; method: immunoSEQ multiplex PCR. The V and J calls and clone size are taken from that table; D and trimming were inferred from the DNA. The sample has some 270,000 clones, approximately 90% seen once. The TCR was taken from a woman in her 30s with acute COVID-19. The J gene is TRBJ2-7, the V gene TRBV7-9, with TRBD1 matching over 10 bases. The sequencing sample was made of PBMCs or T cells enriched from blood (not recorded which). Written as DNA, the CDR3 is TGTGCCAGCAGCCATCCGGGACAGGGGACCTACGAGCAGTACTTC. Translating it yields CASSHPGQGTYEQYF.